Shown below are 21 T cell receptor beta chains from a single sample sequenced in a study of T-cell memory formation after mild COVID-19. TCRdb independently ran MiXCR on the 5' RACE reads; one entry per CDR3 protein. The sample includes 350,000 to 500,000 distinct CDR3 sequences, roughly a quarter of them seen just once. The specimen sequenced was PBMCs or a T cell subset sorted from them (not recorded which). Receptors originate from an adult woman who had mild COVID-19 (a few samples of this study predate the infection). Cell type and time point are not known.

This clonotype has more than one count but fewer than ten. The chain's CDR3 is CASSSVRTRANEKLFF. CDR3 nucleotides: TGTGCCAGCAGTTCTGTAAGGACGAGGGCTAATGAAAAACTGTTTTTT. The chain links TRBV27 to TRBJ1-4; D is unclear. V lost 4 bases, J lost 3 bases, and 15 bases lay in between. Germline V gene sequence: CDR1 MNHEY, CDR2 SMNVEV (reference sequence). The length of the CDR3 is 16 residues.

This clonotype was picked up a small number of times. V and J are TRBV6-5 and TRBJ1-2, with D possibly TRBD1 on 5 matching bases. From germline, CDR1 is MNHEY and CDR2 SVGAGI. V lost 0 bases and J lost 7, with 12 bases in between. This CDR3 has 14 amino acids. The CDR3 spells CASSYSRGSVGYTF. In DNA, the CDR3 is TGTGCCAGCAGTTACTCGAGGGGTAGCGTTGGCTACACCTTC.

The rearrangement links TRBV7-6 to TRBJ2-5; D may match TRBD1 or TRBD2 (6 bases each). Germline V CDR1 and CDR2: SGHVS, FNYEAQ. Trimming shortened V by 1 base and J by 4 bases, and 22 bases separated the two germline ends. This CDR3 has 18 amino acids. The CDR3 is CASSLGVGGAAGGETQYF. In DNA form, the CDR3 reads TGTGCCAGCAGCTTAGGGGTGGGGGGCGCGGCCGGTGGAGAGACCCAGTACTTC.

This clonotype has only a few counts. The chain is built from TRBV7-2 and TRBJ2-5; 14 bases line up with TRBD2. V was clipped by 4 bases and J by 6 bases; unmatched bases: 7. The germline gives CDR1 SGHTA, CDR2 FQGNSA. CDR3 size: 16 residues. CDR3 sequence (DNA): TGTGCCAGCAGCTCCGGGACTAGCGGGAGTAGAAAGACCCAGTACTTC. Protein: CASSSGTSGSRKTQYF.

The chain couples TRBV5-1 to TRBJ2-3, with 7 bases lining up with TRBD1. V lost 0 bases to trimming and J lost 3 bases; unmatched junction nucleotides: 4. This CDR3 contains 15 residues. Germline CDR1 and CDR2: SGHRS and YFSETQ. The CDR3 region is CASSLEDRTTDTQYF. The CDR3 bases are TGCGCCAGCAGCTTGGAGGACAGGACAACAGATACGCAGTATTTT. Together with reference TRBV5-1 and TRBJ2-3, the CDR3 gives the full variable domain: KAGVTQTPRYLIKTRGQQVTLSCSPISGHRSVSWYQQTPGQGLQFLFEYFSETQRNKGNFPGRFSGRQFSNSRSEMNVSTLELGDSALYLCASSLEDRTTDTQYFGPGTRLTVL.

This chain joins TRBV29-1 and TRBJ2-5, with 10 bases aligning to TRBD2. After removal of 3 bases from V and 3 bases from J, the junction contained 10 bases not matched to a gene. This CDR3 has 16 residues. The V gene's germline CDR1 is SQVTM and CDR2 ANQGSEA. The CDR3 DNA reads as TGCAGCGTTGAGGCCCCTAGCGGGAGTGGTGAAGAGACCCAGTACTTC. Translation: CSVEAPSGSGEETQYF.

The chain employs TRBV6-5 and TRBJ2-6, with D tentatively TRBD1 (6 bases). The germline V and J ends were trimmed by 3 bases and 4 bases, with 16 bases remaining between them. The V gene's germline CDR1 is MNHEY and CDR2 SVGAGI. The CDR3 has 17 amino acids. The CDR3 loop reads CASSYSNLGAGANVLTF. The CDR3 bases are TGTGCCAGCAGTTATTCCAACCTGGGGGCAGGGGCCAACGTCCTGACTTTC.

In its sample, this clonotype was seen a few times. The chain couples TRBV24-1 to TRBJ2-3, with TRBD2 matching 8 bases. In germline, CDR1 is KGHDR, CDR2 SFDVKD. This CDR3 contains 16 residues. V lost 5 bases, J lost 1 base, and 7 bases stayed unmatched. The CDR3 DNA reads as TGTGCCACCAGTGCATATCGGGAGGGCGGCACAGATACGCAGTATTTT. Its protein is CATSAYREGGTDTQYF.

V is TRBV13 and J is TRBJ2-5; D possibly uses TRBD1 or TRBD2 (5 bases each). V lost 6 bases and J lost 3, with 14 bases in between. The germline V gene encodes CDR1 PRHDT and CDR2 FYEKMQ (reference sequence). The CDR3 is 14 residues long. This chain's CDR3 is CASRRRGSEETQYF. CDR3 nucleotides: TGTGCCAGCAGACGAAGGGGTAGCGAAGAGACCCAGTACTTC.

This clonotype has just a few counts. The CDR3 spells CASGTTPTDTQYF. The CDR3, as DNA: TGTGCCAGCGGGACTACCCCCACAGATACGCAGTATTTT. This sequence joins TRBV9 and TRBJ2-3; TRBD2 agrees at 7 bases. Trimming cost V 7 bases and J 2 bases; bases outside gene matches: 4. Per germline, CDR1 SGDLS and CDR2 YYNGEE. The CDR3 is 13 residues long.

The CDR3 DNA follows: TGTGCCAGCTCACCACCTTCAGGGCCTGAAGCTTTCTTT. Its translation: CASSPPSGPEAFF. The V call is TRBV18, the J call TRBJ1-1; D perhaps matches TRBD1 (5 bases). The V end was cut by 0 bases, the J end by 6 bases, with 8 bases between. CDR3 length equals 13 residues. From germline, CDR1 is KGHSH and CDR2 LQKENI.

The rearrangement joins TRBV9 to TRBJ2-7; D possibly corresponds to TRBD1 (5 bases). The CDR3 consists of 14 residues. Germline CDR1 is SGDLS and CDR2 is YYNGEE. V was trimmed by 4 bases and J by 9 bases, leaving 20 bases between them. The DNA of the CDR3 is TGTGCCAGCAGCCCAGGGTTAGGGGTATTGGCGCAGTACTTC. It translates to CASSPGLGVLAQYF.

The chain employs TRBV6-5 and TRBJ1-2; D unclear. The CDR3 is 13 residues long. V lost 4 bases and J 3 bases, leaving 9 bases between the germline ends. CDR1 and CDR2 (germline): MNHEY, SVGAGI. The CDR3 is CASSLRVDYGYTF. The CDR3, as DNA: TGTGCCAGCAGTTTGAGGGTTGACTATGGCTACACCTTC.

This chain joins TRBV5-1 and TRBJ2-7; TRBD2 is a possible D gene (5 bases). This CDR3 region has 15 residues. Germline V gives CDR1 SGHRS, CDR2 YFSETQ. V was clipped by 3 bases and J by 3 bases, with 16 bases between them. The CDR3 bases are TGCGCCAGCAGCTCCCCCGGTGAGGGTTTCTACGAGCAGTACTTC. Protein: CASSSPGEGFYEQYF.

This clonotype has just a few counts. The J gene is TRBJ1-1, the V gene TRBV5-1; the D is unclear. The CDR3 runs 18 residues. V was cut by 0 bases and J by 1 base, with 19 bases left in between. CDR1 is SGHRS, CDR2 YFSETQ, per germline. DNA for the CDR3: TGCGCCAGCAGCTTGGCGGGCAGTTCCACAACCCAGAACACTGAAGCTTTCTTT. Its protein is CASSLAGSSTTQNTEAFF.

The gene calls are TRBV20-1 and TRBJ2-7, with TRBD1 identical over 7 bases. This CDR3 has 13 residues. The junction had 7 bases not matched to a gene; V was cut back by 6 bases and J by 2 bases. Germline V lookup: CDR1 DFQATT, CDR2 SNEGSKA (reference sequence). The CDR3 here is CSARQGWTYEQYF. The CDR3 region has the DNA TGCAGTGCCCGACAGGGTTGGACCTACGAGCAGTACTTC.

V is TRBV5-5 and J is TRBJ2-5; a weak D match, TRBD2 (6 bases). There are 13 residues in the CDR3. The V and J ends lost 6 bases and 7 bases respectively, with 16 bases between them. The germline gives CDR1 SGHKS, CDR2 YYEKEE (reference sequence). The CDR3 DNA is TGTGCCAGCACCCAGGAGTGGGGAGGGACCCAGTACTTC. It codes for CASTQEWGGTQYF.

This clonotype has just a few counts. This chain connects TRBV4-1 to TRBJ2-1; D is uncertain. This CDR3 comprises 13 residues. Germline lookup yields CDR1 MGHRA and CDR2 YSYEKL. The V and J ends lost 1 base and 8 bases respectively, with 9 bases between them. The DNA of the CDR3 is TGCGCCAGCAGCCAAGCTCCCACACATGAGCAGTTCTTC. This codes for CASSQAPTHEQFF.

CDR3 DNA: TGCGCCAGCAGCCAGGATCTAGCGGGGGGAACCTACGAGCAGTACTTC. Protein product: CASSQDLAGGTYEQYF. This chain uses TRBV4-3 with TRBJ2-7, with 11 bases identical to TRBD2. This CDR3 region has 16 residues. Germline CDR1 is LGHNA and CDR2 is YSLEER. V shed 3 bases and J 2 bases; nucleotides not matched to a gene: 6.

This clonotype was counted ten times or more. This chain uses TRBV12-3 or TRBV12-4 with TRBJ1-2; TRBD1 might be the D (6 bases). CDR3 length equals 15 residues. The V gene lost 7 bases and the J gene lost 7 bases, with 22 bases spanning the gap. CDR3 bases: TGTGCCAGCAACGAAGTAGGGGGAACAATGGTTGGCTACACCTTC. Its protein is CASNEVGGTMVGYTF.

The sample holds many counts of this clonotype. The chain combines TRBV5-1 with TRBJ1-2; D gene unclear. Germline V CDR1 and CDR2: SGHRS, YFSETQ. V lost 1 base to trimming and J lost 5 bases, with 18 bases between them. The CDR3 runs 16 residues. The CDR3: CASSLRSAEAGYGYTF. Written as DNA, the CDR3 is TGCGCCAGCAGCTTGCGGTCAGCCGAGGCGGGGTATGGCTACACCTTC.